One sample yielded the 13 T cell receptor beta chains listed below, sequenced in a study of T cells in localized non-small cell lung cancer (dated by TCRdb to 2020 to 2021). Receptors were amplified or captured by the immunoSEQ multiplex PCR assay. In TCRdb, the immuneACCESS table is reduced to in-frame sequences with V and J assigned. These tables do not hold every clone; where another copy was compared, an unresolved V gene accounts for under half, and the others remain unexplained. The table for this sample lists tens of thousands of clones; around nine tenths of them were counted only once. The ten largest clones represent roughly 20% of the sample. The sequences come from peripheral blood, collected before any cancer treatment. Receptor source: a woman aged 35-75 years with stage I squamous cell lung carcinoma.

The chain combines TRBV6-1 with TRBJ2-7, with TRBD1 matching 7 bases. Unmatched junction bases numbered 6, after V lost 7 bases and J lost 3 bases. Germline CDR1 MNHNS, CDR2 SASEGT. The length of the CDR3 is 13 residues. In DNA, the CDR3 is TGTGCCAGCAACCGACAGGGTGTCTACGAGCAGTACTTC. As protein: CASNRQGVYEQYF.

This clone has just one count. The rearrangement joins TRBV9 to TRBJ1-3, with D possibly TRBD1 on 6 matching bases. The CDR3 consists of 17 residues. CDR1 is SGDLS and CDR2 is YYNGEE in the germline V gene. V was pared by 0 bases and J by 2 bases, with 15 bases between. The CDR3 region has the DNA TGTGCCAGCAGCGTAGAGGCCCAGGGGCGCACTGGAAACACCATATATTTT. Protein sequence: CASSVEAQGRTGNTIYF.

V is TRBV9 and J is TRBJ2-3, with 11 bases identical to TRBD2. The CDR3 runs 15 residues. The trim removed 6 bases at V and 4 bases at J, leaving 7 bases unmatched. Germline V gene lookup returns CDR1 SGDLS and CDR2 YYNGEE. The CDR3 DNA reads as TGTGCCAGCACTCCTAGCGGGGGGCCGGCAGATACGCAGTATTTT. Protein product: CASTPSGGPADTQYF.

The chain is built from TRBV5-4 and TRBJ1-2; 10 nucleotides agree with TRBD1. Germline values: CDR1 SGHNT, CDR2 YYREEE (reference sequence). There are 14 residues in the CDR3. The ends lost 3 bases at V and 5 bases at J; junction bases unmatched: 4. The CDR3 DNA reads TGTGCCAGCAGCTCCGGACAGGGGGGGTATGGCTACACCTTC. Residues: CASSSGQGGYGYTF.

The rearrangement uses TRBV19 and TRBJ1-4; TRBD1 matches at 8 bases. CDR1 LNHDA and CDR2 SQIVND come from the germline V gene (reference sequence). The CDR3 contains 17 residues. Trimming at V came to 6 bases and at J to 0 bases, leaving 9 bases not matched to a gene. CDR3 region: CASSFGQGVATNEKLFF. DNA of the CDR3: TGTGCCAGTAGCTTTGGACAGGGAGTTGCAACTAATGAAAAACTGTTTTTT.

The V gene is TRBV19, the J gene TRBJ1-6; perhaps TRBD1 as D (5 bases). The CDR3 contains 14 residues. The germline CDR1 and CDR2 sequences are LNHDA and SQIVND (reference sequence). V lost 10 bases and J 8 bases, leaving 18 bases between the germline ends. The CDR3 sequence is CATCMGVADSPLHF. The DNA of the CDR3 is TGTGCCACCTGTATGGGGGTAGCGGATTCACCCCTCCACTTT. The variable domain in full, completed from reference TRBV19 and TRBJ1-6, reads DGGITQSPKYLFRKEGQNVTLSCEQNLNHDAMYWYRQDPGQGLRLIYYSQIVNDFQKGDIAEGYSVSREKKESFPLTVTSAQKNPTAFYLCATCMGVADSPLHFGNGTRLTVT.

The rearrangement uses TRBV7-2 and TRBJ1-2; perhaps TRBD1 as D (5 bases). Per the germline V gene, CDR1 is SGHTA and CDR2 is FQGNSA. Trimming took 0 bases from V and 4 from J, leaving 12 bases between them. This CDR3 spans 15 amino acids. The CDR3 here is CASSLASTGSYGYTF. The DNA for the CDR3 is TGTGCCAGCAGCTTAGCTTCTACAGGCAGCTATGGCTACACCTTC.

This chain connects TRBV5-6 to TRBJ2-7; 12 positions agree with TRBD1. V lost 2 bases and J lost 7; bases outside the gene matches: 7. CDR1 and CDR2 from the germline V gene are SGHDT and YYEEEE. This CDR3 contains 15 residues. The CDR3 loop is CASSLGAGQGAEQYF. The CDR3 DNA follows: TGTGCCAGCAGCTTAGGCGCGGGACAGGGGGCTGAGCAGTACTTC.

Only a few counts were recorded for this clone. The chain carries TRBV30 and TRBJ2-3; 10 bases line up with TRBD2. The J segment lost 5 bases and the V segment lost 0 bases, leaving 5 bases of the junction unmatched. The CDR3 covers 15 residues. CDR1 is GTSNPN and CDR2 is SVGIG in the germline V gene (reference sequence). DNA for the CDR3: TGTGCCTGGAGTGTCCTAGCGGGGGCCAGAGATACGCAGTATTTT. Its protein product is CAWSVLAGARDTQYF. Variable domain in full (rest from reference TRBV30 and TRBJ2-3): SQTIHQWPATLVQPVGSPLSLECTVEGTSNPNLYWYRQAAGRGLQLLFYSVGIGQISSEVPQNLSASRPQDRQFILSSKKLLLSDSGFYLCAWSVLAGARDTQYFGPGTRLTVL.

This clone has a handful of counts. The chain employs TRBV2 and TRBJ1-2; D uncertain. The CDR3 runs to 12 residues. Germline V gene data show CDR1 as SNHLY and CDR2 as FYNNEI. Trimming took 8 bases from V and 5 from J, leaving 12 bases between them. The CDR3 bases are TGTGCCAGCTTCCGAGGCGGGTATGGCTACACCTTC. It encodes CASFRGGYGYTF.

The chain couples TRBV6-6 to TRBJ1-1, with TRBD1 as a possible D gene (6 bases). CDR1 is MNHNY, CDR2 SVGAGI, per germline (reference sequence). Trimming took 7 bases from V and 2 from J, leaving 17 bases between them. This CDR3 is built from 15 residues. CDR3 DNA: TGTGCCAGCAATCTATCCGGGGGCAGAAACACTGAAGCTTTCTTT. Protein: CASNLSGGRNTEAFF.

The J gene is TRBJ2-3, the V gene TRBV6-6; D gene ambiguous. Germline lookup yields CDR1 MNHNY and CDR2 SVGAGI (reference sequence). This CDR3 is built from 11 residues. Deletions cut 4 bases from V and 5 bases from J, with 4 bases between. CDR3 sequence: CASSLRDTQYF. DNA of the CDR3: TGTGCCAGCAGTTTAAGAGATACGCAGTATTTT.

The chain uses TRBV5-6 and TRBJ1-1; possibly TRBD1 for D (6 bases). CDR1 and CDR2 from the germline V gene are SGHDT and YYEEEE. CDR3 size: 14 residues. Trimming left V 3 bases short and J 5 bases short, with 14 bases between. In DNA form, the CDR3 reads TGTGCCAGCAGCTCAACAGGGTTCCCAACTGAAGCTTTCTTT. This translates into CASSSTGFPTEAFF.